Below, 28 T cell receptor beta chains from the same sample are listed, as sequenced in a study of technical replicates of blood from several donors. The data were produced by immunoSEQ multiplex PCR, yet TCRdb's version contains in-frame clones alone and is incomplete. The sample lists some 49,000 clones, about 93% occurring once. The sequencing sample was made of PBMCs. These receptor sequences come from a human donor in good health. Some clones in this sample may be carry-over from other donors' samples.

The chain couples TRBV6-5 to TRBJ1-1, with D uncertain. V gave up 6 bases and J gave up 5 bases, with 16 bases separating them. Germline V gene data show CDR1 as MNHEY and CDR2 as SVGAGI. The CDR3 is 14 residues long. For the CDR3, the DNA is TGTGCCAGCAGAGGGAACGTCGGGAGGACTGAAGCTTTCTTT. This gives the protein CASRGNVGRTEAFF.

The gene calls are TRBV5-1 and TRBJ2-7, with D perhaps matching TRBD2 (6 bases). This CDR3 has 15 residues. In germline, CDR1 is SGHRS, CDR2 YFSETQ. Trimming took off 0 bases at V and 4 bases at J, with 14 bases between the two ends. The CDR3 protein is CASSLDAGPGYEQYF. DNA of the CDR3: TGCGCCAGCAGCTTGGACGCGGGACCGGGGTACGAGCAGTACTTC. Together with reference TRBV5-1 and TRBJ2-7, the CDR3 gives the full variable domain: KAGVTQTPRYLIKTRGQQVTLSCSPISGHRSVSWYQQTPGQGLQFLFEYFSETQRNKGNFPGRFSGRQFSNSRSEMNVSTLELGDSALYLCASSLDAGPGYEQYFGPGTRLTVT.

The chain combines TRBV18 with TRBJ1-5, with TRBD1 identical over 9 bases. CDR3 length: 18 amino acids. V gave up 6 bases and J gave up 5 bases; unmatched junction bases: 17. Germline-derived CDR1 and CDR2 are KGHSH and LQKENI. The CDR3 region is CASSARMPGQGTYQPQHF. The CDR3 bases are TGTGCCAGCTCTGCTCGCATGCCGGGACAGGGTACTTATCAGCCCCAGCATTTT.

The chain uses TRBV5-4 and TRBJ2-5, with 11 bases fitting TRBD2. This CDR3 is 18 amino acids long. With V trimmed by 3 bases and J by 3 bases, 13 bases remained unmatched. Germline loops: CDR1 SGHNT, CDR2 YYREEE (reference sequence). CDR3 sequence: CASSSVLAGAGSEETQYF. The CDR3 DNA sequence: TGTGCCAGCAGCTCCGTACTAGCGGGGGCAGGTTCAGAAGAGACCCAGTACTTC.

The chain couples TRBV7-9 to TRBJ2-2; D not resolved. V lost 5 bases, J lost 2 bases, and 12 bases lay in between. Germline values: CDR1 SEHNR, CDR2 FQNEAQ (reference sequence). This CDR3 is built from 15 residues. The CDR3 DNA follows: TGTGCCAGCAGCCCGCAGACATTAAACACCGGGGAGCTGTTTTTT. Translated, it gives CASSPQTLNTGELFF.

The rearrangement links TRBV6-6 to TRBJ1-6, with D hard to call. Germline V gives CDR1 MNHNY, CDR2 SVGAGI (reference sequence). Between the trimmed V and J ends, which lost 6 bases and 11 bases, there was a span of 17 bases. This CDR3 is built from 14 residues. The CDR3 DNA follows: TGTGCCAGCAGAATCGGACCCCCCGGGGCACCCCTCCACTTT. Translating it yields CASRIGPPGAPLHF.

V gene TRBV2 combines with J gene TRBJ1-2, with a possible D match to TRBD1 (6 bases). The CDR3 is 17 amino acids. CDR1 and CDR2 (germline): SNHLY, FYNNEI. With 6 bases removed from V and 3 bases from J, the gap between germline ends came to 23 bases. CDR3 DNA: TGTGCCAGCAGAGAGACAGGCTTTAGACCCCCACACTATGGCTACACCTTC. Translation gives CASRETGFRPPHYGYTF. Full variable domain (missing parts from reference TRBV2 and TRBJ1-2): EPEVTQTPSHQVTQMGQEVILRCVPISNHLYFYWYRQILGQKVEFLVSFYNNEISEKSEIFDDQFSVERPDGSNFTLKIRSTKLEDSAMYFCASRETGFRPPHYGYTFGSGTRLTVV.

The rearrangement uses TRBV6-5 and TRBJ2-7; 8 nucleotides line up with TRBD2. CDR1 and CDR2 from the germline V gene are MNHEY and SVGAGI. The CDR3 loop spans 13 amino acids. V was clipped by 10 bases and J by 7 bases; unmatched bases: 12. The DNA for the CDR3 is TGTGCCAATCATAGCGGGGCCTCCCTAGAGCAGTACTTC. Protein product: CANHSGASLEQYF.

This clone turned up a few times. V gene TRBV4-1 combines with J gene TRBJ2-7; maybe TRBD2 (8 bases). The germline V and J ends were trimmed by 4 bases and 3 bases, with 19 bases remaining between them. Germline CDR1 reads MGHRA; CDR2 reads YSYEKL. The CDR3 loop spans 16 amino acids. CDR3 bases: TGCGCCAGCAGCCTAGGGGGCGGGGGGACCCTCTACGAGCAGTACTTC. It codes for CASSLGGGGTLYEQYF.

The gene calls are TRBV12-2 and TRBJ2-3; the table calls TRBD2, which could not be checked here. TRBV12-2 counts as a pseudogene. This CDR3 is built from 17 residues. CDR3 bases: TGTGCAAGTCGCGTAAGTTGTGGGAGGAAGAGGGCAGATACGCAGTATTTT. Protein product: CASRVSCGRKRADTQYF.

The chain has TRBV18 and TRBJ1-2; 10 bases line up with TRBD1. The CDR3 is 15 residues long. Germline values: CDR1 KGHSH, CDR2 LQKENI. V gave up 3 bases and J gave up 9 bases; unmatched junction bases: 10. Here the CDR3 reads CASSPTLLGQGSYTF. DNA for the CDR3: TGTGCCAGCTCACCCACGCTATTGGGACAGGGGAGCTACACCTTC.

This sequence joins TRBV9 and TRBJ1-2, with a weak D call TRBD1 (5 bases). CDR1 SGDLS and CDR2 YYNGEE come from the germline V gene. The CDR3 has 15 residues. V lost 3 bases, J lost 4 bases, and 16 bases lay in between. CDR3 coding DNA: TGTGCCAGCAGCGATAGACCGGACACCTTCTATGGCTACACCTTC. It encodes CASSDRPDTFYGYTF.

The V call is TRBV5-1, the J call TRBJ1-3, with 10 bases matching TRBD1. CDR1 is SGHRS and CDR2 is YFSETQ in the germline V gene. Germline trimming cut 0 bases from V and 4 bases from J; bases unmatched to any gene: 7. The CDR3 extends over 17 amino acids. CDR3 nucleotide sequence: TGCGCCAGCAGCTTGGGTATCCGACAGGGGGCCGGAAACACCATATATTTT. It encodes CASSLGIRQGAGNTIYF.

V and J are TRBV4-2 and TRBJ2-1; weak D call: TRBD2 (6 bases). From germline, CDR1 is LGHNA and CDR2 YNFKEQ. The V end lost 2 bases, the J end lost 3 bases, and 20 bases lay between the germline ends. The CDR3 totals 18 residues. Written as DNA, the CDR3 is TGTGCCAGCAGCCAATATAGCGGAATCCACAAGGGCTACAATGAGCAGTTCTTC. Encoded protein: CASSQYSGIHKGYNEQFF.

The chain recombines TRBV5-1 with TRBJ2-7, with D tentatively TRBD1 (6 bases). V was cut by 2 bases and J by 8 bases, with 17 bases left in between. The CDR3 contains 14 residues. Germline lookup yields CDR1 SGHRS and CDR2 YFSETQ. CDR3 in amino acids: CASSFDGSGVQQYF. CDR3 DNA: TGCGCCAGCAGCTTCGACGGGTCAGGGGTTCAGCAGTACTTC.

V is TRBV5-6 and J is TRBJ1-3; a possible D gene is TRBD1 (5 bases). V lost 6 bases and J 4 bases, leaving 17 bases between the germline ends. CDR3 size: 15 residues. Germline CDR1 reads SGHDT; CDR2 reads YYEEEE. The chain's CDR3 is CASTTRGAGGNTIYF. The CDR3, as DNA: TGTGCCAGCACCACCAGAGGGGCGGGAGGAAACACCATATATTTT. Full variable domain (outside the CDR3, taken from reference TRBV5-6 and TRBJ1-3): DAGVTQSPTHLIKTRGQQVTLRCSPKSGHDTVSWYQQALGQGPQFIFQYYEEEERQRGNFPDRFSGHQFPNYSSELNVNALLLGDSALYLCASTTRGAGGNTIYFGEGSWLTVV.

The chain has TRBV4-2 and TRBJ2-6; 8 bases agree with TRBD2. J was trimmed by 0 bases and V by 4 bases; bases with no gene match: 11. This CDR3 comprises 19 residues. Germline V gene sequence: CDR1 LGHNA, CDR2 YNFKEQ. The CDR3 bases are TGTGCCAGCAGCCCGGCGGATCGGGGGGGAATCTCTGGGGCCAACGTCCTGACTTTC. It codes for CASSPADRGGISGANVLTF.

This rearrangement joins TRBV2 to TRBJ2-1; TRBD2 agrees at 11 bases. With 11 bases clipped from V and 7 bases from J, the junction kept 7 bases outside the gene matches. This CDR3 contains 13 residues. The germline CDR1 and CDR2 sequences are SNHLY and FYNNEI. Here the CDR3 DNA reads TGTGCCTCCCATAGCGGGGGGGGGAATGAGCAGTTCTTC. Its translation: CASHSGGGNEQFF.

The J gene is TRBJ1-2, the V gene TRBV7-2, with 9 bases that match TRBD1. CDR3 length equals 16 residues. V trimming: 4 bases; J trimming: 4 bases; junction bases outside the gene matches: 10. The germline CDR1 and CDR2 sequences are SGHTA and FQGNSA. Here the CDR3 reads CASSYLGQGNSYGYTF. In DNA, the CDR3 is TGTGCCAGCAGCTATTTGGGACAGGGAAACAGCTATGGCTACACCTTC.

The genes are TRBV29-1 and TRBJ1-1, with D maybe TRBD1 (6 bases). The CDR3 length is 14 residues. Germline V gene data show CDR1 as SQVTM and CDR2 as ANQGSEA. V lost 6 bases, J lost 3 bases, and 17 bases lay in between. CDR3 sequence: CSVDLGRGHTEAFF. Here the CDR3 DNA reads TGCAGCGTGGACCTGGGCAGGGGCCACACTGAAGCTTTCTTT.

The rearrangement joins TRBV5-4 to TRBJ2-5; D call uncertain. With 4 bases removed from V and 3 bases from J, the gap between germline ends came to 4 bases. The CDR3 loop spans 11 amino acids. CDR1 and CDR2 from the germline V gene are SGHNT and YYREEE (reference sequence). CDR3 coding DNA: TGTGCCAGCAGCCGCGAAGAGACCCAGTACTTC. The encoded protein is CASSREETQYF.

Here the CDR3 reads CASSQGLAGFSGANVLTF. The DNA of the CDR3 is TGCGCCAGCAGCCAGGGACTAGCGGGTTTCTCTGGGGCCAACGTCCTGACTTTC. V and J are TRBV4-1 and TRBJ2-6, with TRBD2 matching over 12 bases. The CDR3 covers 18 residues. Trimming at V came to 3 bases and at J to 0 bases, leaving 3 bases not matched to a gene. CDR1 is MGHRA, CDR2 YSYEKL, per germline.

The rearrangement links TRBV4-1 to TRBJ1-5, with 9 bases fitting TRBD1. CDR3 size: 15 residues. Germline lookup yields CDR1 MGHRA and CDR2 YSYEKL. V lost 5 bases to trimming and J lost 4 bases; unmatched junction nucleotides: 6. In DNA form, the CDR3 reads TGCGCCAGCAGCTTCTCGGACAGGGGTAATCAGCCCCAGCATTTT. It encodes CASSFSDRGNQPQHF.

CDR3 protein: CAWSVGGYEKLFF. The CDR3 coding sequence is TGTGCCTGGAGTGTCGGCGGCTATGAAAAACTGTTTTTT. The chain links TRBV30 to TRBJ1-4; no firm D call. Germline V gene lookup returns CDR1 GTSNPN and CDR2 SVGIG (reference sequence). The germline V and J ends were trimmed by 0 bases and 6 bases, with 8 bases remaining between them. This CDR3 is 13 amino acids long.

The chain joins TRBV6-5 to TRBJ1-1; possible D gene TRBD1, 5 bases. The V gene lost 3 bases and the J gene lost 3 bases, with 11 bases spanning the gap. The CDR3 is 14 residues long. CDR1 is MNHEY, CDR2 SVGAGI, per germline. The CDR3 region has the DNA TGTGCCAGCAGTTATGGGGGGAGGGACACTGAAGCTTTCTTT. Translation: CASSYGGRDTEAFF.

The chain links TRBV9 to TRBJ1-4; maybe TRBD1 (6 bases). Germline-derived CDR1 and CDR2 are SGDLS and YYNGEE. V lost 0 bases to trimming and J lost 6 bases, with 12 bases between them. The CDR3 extends over 15 amino acids. The CDR3 loop reads CASSVVRDTDEKLFF. In DNA form, the CDR3 reads TGTGCCAGCAGCGTAGTTAGGGACACCGATGAAAAACTGTTTTTT.

The V and J genes are TRBV11-1 and TRBJ1-1; D may be TRBD1 (5 bases). Trimming stripped 5 bases from V and 10 bases from J, with 14 bases between. Germline V gene data show CDR1 as SGHAT and CDR2 as FQDESV (reference sequence). The CDR3 sequence is 12 residues long. CDR3 sequence (DNA): TGTGCCAGCAGCCTACCAGGGATGGGAGCTTTCTTT. Encoded protein: CASSLPGMGAFF.

The chain links TRBV21-1 to TRBJ2-7; whether TRBD2, the table's D call, matches the DNA was not checked. TRBV21-1 is given as a pseudogene. The CDR3 has 15 residues. The CDR3 bases are TGTGCCAGCAGCAAATTCGGGGAAACGAACTACGAGCAGTACTTC. Translation: CASSKFGETNYEQYF.